One sample yielded the 4 T cell receptor beta chains listed below, sequenced in a study of T cell responses to AZD1222 COVID-19 vaccine. Data came from immunoSEQ multiplex PCR; TCRdb stores just in-frame clones and leaves some out. Here the sample spans 120,000 or so clones, around nine tenths being singletons. The sequenced sample was peripheral blood, obtained on day 0 of AZD1222 vaccination. The receptors were gathered from an adult in good health.

The rearrangement joins TRBV5-6 to TRBJ1-6, with D perhaps matching TRBD1 (5 bases). Germline CDR1 is SGHDT and CDR2 is YYEEEE. V was shortened by 1 base and J by 10 bases, with 12 bases between the two germline ends. CDR3 length: 14 residues. The CDR3 here is CASSLKGSNSPLHF. In DNA form, the CDR3 reads TGTGCCAGCAGCTTGAAGGGGAGCAACTCACCCCTCCACTTT.

The chain couples TRBV2 to TRBJ1-1, with 8 bases that match TRBD1. Germline V gene lookup returns CDR1 SNHLY and CDR2 FYNNEI. The junction had 4 bases not matched to a gene; V was cut back by 0 bases and J by 4 bases. The CDR3 is 15 residues long. The CDR3 reads CASSEAAGGITEAFF. The CDR3 coding sequence is TGTGCCAGCAGTGAAGCGGCAGGGGGCATCACTGAAGCTTTCTTT.

The chain joins TRBV6-6 to TRBJ2-1; 8 bases are shared with TRBD1. CDR1 MNHNY and CDR2 SVGAGI come from the germline V gene (reference sequence). The CDR3 is 14 amino acids. V was clipped by 4 bases and J by 7 bases; unmatched bases: 6. The CDR3 region is CASSSGTGSNEQFF. DNA of the CDR3: TGTGCCAGCAGTTCCGGGACAGGATCTAATGAGCAGTTCTTC.

This clone occurred once. Within the sample, other DNA sequences also encode this same CDR3. The chain links TRBV12-3 or TRBV12-4 to TRBJ1-2; 7 nucleotides agree with TRBD1. CDR3 length equals 13 residues. With 6 bases clipped from V and 2 bases from J, the junction kept 3 bases outside the gene matches. The CDR3 DNA sequence: TGTGCCAGCAGCTTGGGACAGAACTATGGCTACACCTTC. Translated, it gives CASSLGQNYGYTF.